This TCR beta chain was captured by sequencing in a study of shared clonotypes between healthy human individuals. Background on the study: Per donor, CD8 memory used one plate, CD8 naive used two, CD4 memory used three and CD4 naive used three. Overall study results and limits: Sampling was confined to blood; repertoires within tissues likely differ. Few donors restricted represented genetic and exposure-history diversity. Naive subsets, compared against memory subsets, generally had larger estimated richness values.

CDR3 size: 14 residues. Germline loops: CDR1 MNHEY, CDR2 SMNVEV (reference sequence). J was trimmed by 7 bases and V by 5 bases; bases with no gene match: 6. Regarding this clone: Antigen unknown.

The assay was immunoSEQ multiplex PCR, and TCRdb's table has in-frame clones only and misses some. The sample carries just over 2,000,000 clones, 85% to 95% recorded once. The receptor's source is a man between 18 and 29 years old in good health. This chain connects TRBV27 to TRBJ1-5; TRBD1 matches at 9 bases. Sequenced: naive CD4+ T cells sorted from blood. Subset noted: CD45RA+ positively selected. The DNA for the CDR3 is TGTGCCAGCAGTGTACAGGGGGCAGGCCAGCCCCAGCATTTT. This sequence encodes CASSVQGAGQPQHF.